These T cell receptor beta chains were read from a single sample in a study of Ad26.COV2.S vaccination and SARS-CoV-2 variants. Clones were sequenced by immunoSEQ multiplex PCR, and TCRdb holds only the in-frame ones, with some missing. Altogether approximately 420,000 clones are present, about nine tenths being singletons, with the ten largest covering roughly 3.2%. The input for sequencing was peripheral blood, taken in a trial of Ad26.COV2.S vaccine versus placebo. The receptors shown here come from a person between 18 and 59 years old who received the Ad26.COV2.S COVID-19 vaccine or a placebo. Both conserved end residues are part of each CDR3. A D gene is named only where the DNA matches it firmly. Only part of the rows carry a size: once, few, many, or a class if the clone is expanded.

CDR3aa: CACEGLPDHEQYF
CDR3nt: TGTGCCTGCGAGGGACTCCCTGACCACGAGCAGTACTTC
abundance: NA
v_gene: TRBV30
j_gene: TRBJ2-7
d_gene: NA

CDR3aa: CASSSSWGGGANEQFF
CDR3nt: TGTGCCAGCAGCTCCTCTTGGGGCGGGGGGGCAAATGAGCAGTTCTTC
abundance: NA
v_gene: TRBV5-6
j_gene: TRBJ2-1
d_gene: TRBD2

CDR3aa: CASRSQRGPSEQFF
CDR3nt: TGTGCCAGCAGGTCGCAGCGGGGCCCCAGTGAGCAGTTCTTC
abundance: NA
v_gene: TRBV7-8
j_gene: TRBJ2-1
d_gene: TRBD2

CDR3aa: CASSTYGRDTIYF
CDR3nt: TGTGCCAGTAGTACCTACGGGAGGGACACCATATATTTT
abundance: few
v_gene: TRBV19
j_gene: TRBJ1-3
d_gene: NA

CDR3aa: CASSRSALQETQYF
CDR3nt: TGTGCCAGCAGCCGATCGGCCTTGCAAGAGACCCAGTACTTC
abundance: NA
v_gene: TRBV11-2
j_gene: TRBJ2-5
d_gene: NA

CDR3aa: CASSPERPRGSYNEQFF
CDR3nt: TGTGCCAGCAGCCCAGAACGGCCCCGAGGATCCTACAATGAGCAGTTCTTC
abundance: NA
v_gene: TRBV7-8
j_gene: TRBJ2-1
d_gene: NA

CDR3aa: CASREQETQYF
CDR3nt: TGCGCCTCCCGGGAACAAGAGACCCAGTACTTC
abundance: NA
v_gene: TRBV5-1
j_gene: TRBJ2-5
d_gene: NA

CDR3aa: CASSAARLAGLANTGELFF
CDR3nt: TGTGCCAGCAGTGCCGCCCGACTAGCGGGACTCGCGAACACCGGGGAGCTGTTTTTT
abundance: NA
v_gene: TRBV6-4
j_gene: TRBJ2-2
d_gene: TRBD2

CDR3aa: CASSFYRGRFTEAFF
CDR3nt: TGCGCCAGCAGCTTCTACAGGGGGCGGTTCACTGAAGCTTTCTTT
abundance: NA
v_gene: TRBV5-1
j_gene: TRBJ1-1
d_gene: TRBD1

CDR3aa: CASSPGSSEAFF
CDR3nt: TGTGCCAGTAGCCCCGGATCAAGCGAAGCTTTCTTT
abundance: NA
v_gene: TRBV19
j_gene: TRBJ1-1
d_gene: NA

CDR3aa: CASRSGGFSPLHF
CDR3nt: TGCGCCAGTAGATCGGGGGGCTTTTCACCCCTCCACTTT
abundance: few
v_gene: TRBV10-1
j_gene: TRBJ1-6
d_gene: NA

CDR3aa: CASSWDRGNAEAFF
CDR3nt: TGCGCCAGCAGCTGGGACAGGGGGAACGCTGAAGCTTTCTTT
abundance: NA
v_gene: TRBV5-1
j_gene: TRBJ1-1
d_gene: TRBD1

CDR3aa: CASTLPGGTGGELFF
CDR3nt: TGTGCCAGCACTCTGCCCGGGGGCACGGGCGGGGAGCTGTTTTTT
abundance: once
v_gene: TRBV28
j_gene: TRBJ2-2
d_gene: NA

CDR3aa: CASSLVGQMNTEAFF
CDR3nt: TGTGCCAGCAGCTTAGTGGGTCAGATGAACACTGAAGCTTTCTTT
abundance: NA
v_gene: TRBV7-2
j_gene: TRBJ1-1
d_gene: NA

CDR3aa: CASSEGPDRNIQYF
CDR3nt: TGCGCCAGCAGTGAGGGGCCAGATCGGAACATTCAGTACTTC
abundance: NA
v_gene: TRBV10-1
j_gene: TRBJ2-4
d_gene: NA

CDR3aa: CASSLDRDEQYF
CDR3nt: TGTGCCAGCAGTTTGGACAGGGACGAGCAGTACTTC
abundance: NA
v_gene: TRBV2
j_gene: TRBJ2-7
d_gene: TRBD1

CDR3aa: CASSHSTQGPGNTIYF
CDR3nt: TGTGCCAGCAGCCATTCGACTCAGGGGCCCGGAAACACCATATATTTT
abundance: NA
v_gene: TRBV3-1/TRBV3-2
j_gene: TRBJ1-3
d_gene: NA

CDR3aa: CASSESGGAYQPQHF
CDR3nt: TGTGCCAGCAGTGAATCAGGGGGCGCGTATCAGCCCCAGCATTTT
abundance: few
v_gene: TRBV6-1
j_gene: TRBJ1-5
d_gene: TRBD1

CDR3aa: CASSSGSYEQYF
CDR3nt: TGTGCCAGCAGTTCCGGATCTTACGAGCAGTACTTC
abundance: NA
v_gene: TRBV6-6
j_gene: TRBJ2-7
d_gene: NA

CDR3aa: CAGTRGWESEAFF
CDR3nt: TGTGCCGGCACAAGGGGCTGGGAGTCTGAAGCTTTCTTT
abundance: NA
v_gene: TRBV7-9
j_gene: TRBJ1-1
d_gene: NA

CDR3aa: CASSSDYVTDTQYF
CDR3nt: TGTGCCAGCAGCTCGGACTATGTCACAGATACGCAGTATTTT
abundance: once
v_gene: TRBV11-1
j_gene: TRBJ2-3
d_gene: NA

CDR3aa: CASSQDPGAEAFF
CDR3nt: TGCGCCAGCAGCCAAGATCCGGGAGCTGAAGCTTTCTTT
abundance: NA
v_gene: TRBV4-3
j_gene: TRBJ1-1
d_gene: NA

CDR3aa: CASSRDGGDSYEQYF
CDR3nt: TGTGCCAGCAGCAGAGATGGGGGAGACTCCTACGAGCAGTACTTC
abundance: NA
v_gene: TRBV7-8
j_gene: TRBJ2-7
d_gene: NA

CDR3aa: CASSLSSYSGNTIYF
CDR3nt: TGTGCCAGCAGCTTATCAAGTTACTCTGGAAACACCATATATTTT
abundance: NA
v_gene: TRBV11-2
j_gene: TRBJ1-3
d_gene: NA

CDR3aa: CASSQGTPEKLFF
CDR3nt: TGCGCCAGCAGCCAAGGGACACCTGAAAAACTGTTTTTT
abundance: NA
v_gene: TRBV4-1
j_gene: TRBJ1-4
d_gene: NA

CDR3aa: CASSPPGQGLDEQYF
CDR3nt: TGTGCCAGCTCACCCCCGGGACAGGGGCTAGACGAGCAGTACTTC
abundance: NA
v_gene: TRBV18
j_gene: TRBJ2-7
d_gene: TRBD1

CDR3aa: CASHGRTMWQPQHF
CDR3nt: TGTGCCAGTCATGGACGGACTATGTGGCAGCCCCAGCATTTT
abundance: NA
v_gene: TRBV19
j_gene: TRBJ1-5
d_gene: NA

CDR3aa: CASSEKWFGNIGAEKLFF
CDR3nt: TGTGCCAGCAGTGAAAAGTGGTTTGGGAACATCGGGGCTGAAAAACTGTTTTTT
abundance: many
v_gene: TRBV2
j_gene: TRBJ1-4
d_gene: NA

CDR3aa: CASSYGGRDEQFF
CDR3nt: TGTGCCAGCAGTTACGGGGGTCGGGATGAGCAGTTCTTC
abundance: NA
v_gene: TRBV6-5
j_gene: TRBJ2-1
d_gene: NA

CDR3aa: CASSPMGSVSEQYF
CDR3nt: TGTGCCAGCAGCCCTATGGGGTCGGTGTCCGAGCAGTACTTC
abundance: NA
v_gene: TRBV5-4
j_gene: TRBJ2-7
d_gene: NA

CDR3aa: CASSPSRTGVADTQYF
CDR3nt: TGTGCCAGCAGCCCTAGTAGGACAGGGGTGGCAGATACGCAGTATTTT
abundance: NA
v_gene: TRBV7-9
j_gene: TRBJ2-3
d_gene: TRBD1

CDR3aa: CASSLGTSGSNADTQYF
CDR3nt: TGCGCCAGCAGCCTCGGGACTAGCGGTAGTAATGCAGATACGCAGTATTTT
abundance: NA
v_gene: TRBV5-1
j_gene: TRBJ2-3
d_gene: TRBD2

CDR3aa: CASSFSLGYGYTF
CDR3nt: TGTGCCAGCAGCTTTTCTCTAGGCTATGGCTACACCTTC
abundance: few
v_gene: TRBV7-6
j_gene: TRBJ1-2
d_gene: NA

CDR3aa: CASSLRDSETSPLHF
CDR3nt: TGCGCCAGCAGCCTGCGGGACAGCGAGACTTCACCCCTCCACTTT
abundance: NA
v_gene: TRBV4-1
j_gene: TRBJ1-6
d_gene: TRBD1

CDR3aa: CASSQGGAGGWTETQYF
CDR3nt: TGTGCCAGCAGCCAAGGGGGCGCGGGGGGGTGGACAGAGACCCAGTACTTC
abundance: NA
v_gene: TRBV3-1/TRBV3-2
j_gene: TRBJ2-5
d_gene: TRBD2

CDR3aa: CASRTAETGVYGYTF
CDR3nt: TGTGCCAGTAGGACCGCCGAAACAGGGGTCTATGGCTACACCTTC
abundance: NA
v_gene: TRBV19
j_gene: TRBJ1-2
d_gene: TRBD1

CDR3aa: CASSLGIQGGNYGYTF
CDR3nt: TGCGCCAGCAGCTTGGGTATACAGGGAGGCAACTATGGCTACACCTTC
abundance: once
v_gene: TRBV5-1
j_gene: TRBJ1-2
d_gene: NA

CDR3aa: CAWSVGEWVNTEAFF
CDR3nt: TGTGCCTGGAGTGTTGGGGAATGGGTGAACACTGAAGCTTTCTTT
abundance: NA
v_gene: TRBV30
j_gene: TRBJ1-1
d_gene: NA

CDR3aa: CASSPPAPGQKNEAFF
CDR3nt: TGTGCCAGCTCACCACCCGCTCCGGGACAGAAAAATGAAGCTTTCTTT
abundance: NA
v_gene: TRBV18
j_gene: TRBJ1-1
d_gene: TRBD1

CDR3aa: CASSLVSSGSTEAFF
CDR3nt: TGCGCCAGCAGCTTGGTGAGCAGTGGGTCCACTGAAGCTTTCTTT
abundance: few
v_gene: TRBV5-1
j_gene: TRBJ1-1
d_gene: NA

CDR3aa: CASSQGPSGDYEQYF
CDR3nt: TGCGCCAGCAGCCAAGGACCCAGCGGAGACTACGAGCAGTACTTC
abundance: once
v_gene: TRBV4-3
j_gene: TRBJ2-7
d_gene: NA

CDR3aa: CASSEGRGDVAGELFF
CDR3nt: TGTGCCAGCAGTGAGGGGCGGGGAGACGTCGCCGGGGAGCTGTTTTTT
abundance: once
v_gene: TRBV2
j_gene: TRBJ2-2
d_gene: NA

CDR3aa: CASDISGVNYNEQFF
CDR3nt: TGTGCCAGCGACATCAGCGGGGTTAACTACAATGAGCAGTTCTTC
abundance: NA
v_gene: TRBV2
j_gene: TRBJ2-1
d_gene: TRBD2

CDR3aa: CASRQGYNEQFF
CDR3nt: TGCGCCAGCAGGCAGGGGTACAATGAGCAGTTCTTC
abundance: NA
v_gene: TRBV5-1
j_gene: TRBJ2-1
d_gene: NA

CDR3aa: CASSEVSNYGYTF
CDR3nt: TGTGCCAGCAGTGAGGTCTCTAACTATGGCTACACCTTC
abundance: NA
v_gene: TRBV2
j_gene: TRBJ1-2
d_gene: NA

CDR3aa: CASSLQAGSGEKLFF
CDR3nt: TGTGCCAGCAGCCTACAAGCCGGGTCTGGGGAAAAACTGTTTTTT
abundance: NA
v_gene: TRBV2
j_gene: TRBJ1-4
d_gene: NA

CDR3aa: CASSLQVNYEQYF
CDR3nt: TGTGCCAGCAGCTTGCAGGTAAACTACGAGCAGTACTTC
abundance: NA
v_gene: TRBV5-4
j_gene: TRBJ2-7
d_gene: NA

CDR3aa: CASSPGAAFNEKLFF
CDR3nt: TGTGCCAGCAGCCCAGGTGCCGCTTTCAATGAAAAACTGTTTTTT
abundance: NA
v_gene: TRBV6-6
j_gene: TRBJ1-4
d_gene: NA

CDR3aa: CASSYPGQGGIYTF
CDR3nt: TGTGCCAGCAGTTACCCGGGACAGGGGGGGATCTACACCTTC
abundance: few
v_gene: TRBV6-5
j_gene: TRBJ1-2
d_gene: TRBD1

CDR3aa: CASSNQEGTENTEAFF
CDR3nt: TGTGCCAGCAGCAACCAAGAAGGGACGGAGAACACTGAAGCTTTCTTT
abundance: few
v_gene: TRBV21-1
j_gene: TRBJ1-1
d_gene: NA

CDR3aa: CASSLGGGYRTDTQYF
CDR3nt: TGTGCCAGCAGCTTGGGAGGGGGCTATAGGACAGATACGCAGTATTTT
abundance: NA
v_gene: TRBV5-5
j_gene: TRBJ2-3
d_gene: TRBD1

CDR3aa: CASGLSLGTDGLDTEAFF
CDR3nt: TGTGCTAGTGGTTTGAGCCTCGGGACTGATGGATTGGACACTGAAGCTTTCTTT
abundance: NA
v_gene: TRBV12-5
j_gene: TRBJ1-1
d_gene: NA

CDR3aa: CASSHSAGKSNTEAFF
CDR3nt: TGCGCCAGCAGCCACTCGGCTGGGAAATCGAACACTGAAGCTTTCTTT
abundance: once
v_gene: TRBV4-1
j_gene: TRBJ1-1
d_gene: NA

CDR3aa: CASRTSGGEKLFF
CDR3nt: TGTGCCAGCAGGACTTCCGGTGGGGAAAAACTGTTTTTT
abundance: NA
v_gene: TRBV5-5
j_gene: TRBJ1-4
d_gene: NA

CDR3aa: CASSVGGELFF
CDR3nt: TGCGCCAGCAGTGTTGGCGGGGAGCTGTTTTTT
abundance: few
v_gene: TRBV10-1
j_gene: TRBJ2-2
d_gene: NA

CDR3aa: CASSEFDTDTQYF
CDR3nt: TGCGCCAGCAGTGAGTTCGACACAGATACGCAGTATTTT
abundance: NA
v_gene: TRBV10-1
j_gene: TRBJ2-3
d_gene: NA

CDR3aa: CASSLVAEQETQYF
CDR3nt: TGCGCCAGCAGCTTGGTGGCAGAACAAGAGACCCAGTACTTC
abundance: NA
v_gene: TRBV5-1
j_gene: TRBJ2-5
d_gene: NA